These T cell receptor beta chains were read from a single sample in a study of blood T cell repertoires in COVID-19. Sequenced by immunoSEQ multiplex PCR; TCRdb stores in-frame clones only, minus some. The sample has about 180,000 clones; 70% to 90% are singletons. Sequencing was done on a sample of peripheral blood. These receptors were taken from an elderly man with COVID-19, enrolled during active disease. CDR3s include the opening cysteine and the closing phenylalanine or tryptophan. The D gene is left open where the match is weak. Rows give clone size only sometimes, using once, few, many, or a class for an expanded clone.

clone_size	j_call	d_call	v_call	cdr3_aa	cdr3_nt
NA	TRBJ2-7	TRBD1	TRBV24-1	CATSDTLRGRDEQYF	TGTGCCACCAGTGATACCCTTAGGGGGCGGGACGAGCAGTACTTC
NA	TRBJ2-7	NA	TRBV27	CASRRDRPYEQYF	TGTGCCAGCAGGCGAGACAGGCCCTACGAGCAGTACTTC
NA	TRBJ1-1	TRBD1	TRBV5-1	CASSSSGGTEAFF	TGCGCCAGCAGCTCTTCAGGGGGCACTGAAGCTTTCTTT
NA	TRBJ2-3	NA	TRBV4-3	CASSQYLASTDTQYF	TGCGCCAGCAGCCAATACCTAGCGAGCACAGATACGCAGTATTTT
NA	TRBJ2-1	TRBD1	TRBV24-1	CATSDSGQGYNEQFF	TGTGCCACCAGTGATTCCGGACAGGGATACAATGAGCAGTTCTTC
NA	TRBJ1-2	NA	TRBV19	CASSIRGQGLRYGYTF	TGTGCCAGTAGTATACGTGGGCAGGGGCTGCGCTATGGCTACACCTTC
NA	TRBJ2-5	NA	TRBV28	CASSLGGRETQYF	TGTGCCAGCAGTTTAGGGGGGAGAGAGACCCAGTACTTC
NA	TRBJ1-1	TRBD1	TRBV19	CASRSPFMDRLNTEAFF	TGTGCCAGTAGATCCCCTTTCATGGACAGGCTGAACACTGAAGCTTTCTTT
NA	TRBJ1-2	NA	TRBV6-5	CASSRRLVGGGGYTF	TGTGCCAGCAGTAGACGCCTCGTGGGCGGCGGGGGCTACACCTTC
NA	TRBJ1-1	NA	TRBV29-1	CSVEVGSRGTEAFF	TGCAGCGTTGAAGTTGGTTCTCGAGGCACTGAAGCTTTCTTT
NA	TRBJ2-1	NA	TRBV28	CASSSSDNEQFF	TGTGCCAGCAGTTCCTCGGACAATGAGCAGTTCTTC
NA	TRBJ1-1	TRBD1	TRBV6-2/TRBV6-3	CASSYGRQGEAFF	TGTGCCAGCAGTTACGGGAGACAGGGAGAAGCTTTCTTT
NA	TRBJ2-2	TRBD1	TRBV6-5	CATSGTVNTGELFF	TGTGCCACCTCCGGGACAGTGAACACCGGGGAGCTGTTTTTT
few	TRBJ2-5	NA	TRBV3-1/TRBV3-2	CASSPFGGFNQETQYF	TGTGCCAGCAGCCCCTTTGGCGGATTTAACCAAGAGACCCAGTACTTC
few	TRBJ2-3	TRBD2	TRBV6-2/TRBV6-3	CASSSGTRYTDTQYF	TGTGCCAGCAGTAGCGGGACTCGATACACAGATACGCAGTATTTT
NA	TRBJ2-7	NA	TRBV7-9	CASGTFSYEQYF	TGTGCCAGTGGGACTTTCTCCTACGAGCAGTACTTC
NA	TRBJ1-5	TRBD1	TRBV19	CASSIRGQLNQPQHF	TGTGCCAGTAGTATACGGGGACAGCTCAATCAGCCCCAGCATTTT
few	TRBJ2-7	TRBD2	TRBV5-4	CASSRGAYEQYF	TGTGCCAGCAGCCGGGGGGCCTACGAGCAGTACTTC
NA	TRBJ1-4	NA	TRBV18	CASSPGYGANEKLFF	TGTGCCAGCTCACCCGGCTACGGAGCCAATGAAAAACTGTTTTTT
NA	TRBJ2-1	NA	TRBV10-3	CATGQLNNEQFF	TGTGCCACCGGACAGTTAAACAATGAGCAGTTCTTC
NA	TRBJ2-7	TRBD2	TRBV5-1	CASSLWRGYEQYF	TGCGCCAGCAGCTTGTGGCGGGGGTACGAGCAGTACTTC
NA	TRBJ1-1	NA	TRBV4-2	CASSQDNTGNTEAFF	TGTGCCAGCAGCCAAGATAATACGGGGAACACTGAAGCTTTCTTT
NA	TRBJ1-1	NA	TRBV5-1	CASSSYQGHTEAFF	TGCGCCAGCAGCTCCTACCAGGGCCACACTGAAGCTTTCTTT
NA	TRBJ1-6	NA	TRBV7-9	CASSFAGYNSPLHF	TGTGCCAGCAGCTTTGCAGGGTATAATTCACCCCTCCACTTT
NA	TRBJ2-3	NA	TRBV12-3/TRBV12-4	CASRVASTDTQYF	TGTGCCAGCAGGGTGGCTAGCACAGATACGCAGTATTTT
few	TRBJ1-2	TRBD1	TRBV5-1	CASSLRQGTNYGYTF	TGCGCCAGCAGCTTGAGACAGGGAACTAACTATGGCTACACCTTC
NA	TRBJ1-4	NA	TRBV20-1	CSASQGRDEKLFF	TGCAGTGCTAGTCAGGGGCGAGATGAAAAACTGTTTTTT
NA	TRBJ1-4	TRBD1	TRBV7-9	CASSNPGGTNEKLFF	TGTGCCAGCAGCAATCCAGGGGGCACTAATGAAAAACTGTTTTTT
NA	TRBJ1-5	NA	TRBV10-3	CAISDGGINQPQHF	TGTGCCATCAGTGACGGGGGTATAAATCAGCCCCAGCATTTT
NA	TRBJ2-6	TRBD1	TRBV5-1	CASSPETGPPGANVLTF	TGCGCCAGCAGCCCGGAGACAGGGCCCCCTGGGGCCAACGTCCTGACTTTC
few	TRBJ1-2	TRBD1	TRBV4-1	CASSQEGRQGEGYTF	TGCGCCAGCAGCCAAGAGGGAAGACAGGGCGAGGGCTACACCTTC
NA	TRBJ2-5	TRBD1	TRBV3-1/TRBV3-2	CASSHRGQEGETQYF	TGTGCCAGCAGCCATCGGGGACAGGAGGGAGAGACCCAGTACTTC
NA	TRBJ1-2	TRBD1	TRBV6-2/TRBV6-3	CASSKTRQGAGYGYTF	TGTGCCAGCAGTAAAACCCGACAGGGGGCTGGCTATGGCTACACCTTC
NA	TRBJ2-3	NA	TRBV9	CASSLPAGSTDTQYF	TGTGCCAGCAGCCTCCCAGCGGGTTCCACAGATACGCAGTATTTT
few	TRBJ2-5	NA	TRBV6-6	CASTPPWGAQYF	TGTGCCAGCACTCCACCCTGGGGGGCCCAGTACTTC
NA	TRBJ1-1	NA	TRBV2	CASNEALRTEAFF	TGTGCCAGCAACGAGGCCCTGAGGACTGAAGCTTTCTTT
NA	TRBJ2-1	NA	TRBV7-9	CASSFLYNEQFF	TGTGCCAGCAGCTTCCTTTACAATGAGCAGTTCTTC
NA	TRBJ1-5	NA	TRBV4-1	CASSQGPTVNQPQHF	TGCGCCAGCAGCCAAGGACCCACAGTTAATCAGCCCCAGCATTTT
once	TRBJ1-2	TRBD1	TRBV6-2/TRBV6-3	CASSPLDREGRGYTF	TGTGCCAGCAGTCCGTTGGACAGGGAAGGCCGCGGCTACACCTTC
once	TRBJ2-3	TRBD2	TRBV6-5	CASKAGGPDTQYF	TGTGCCAGCAAGGCGGGGGGGCCAGATACGCAGTATTTT
NA	TRBJ2-1	TRBD2	TRBV9	CASSLSGGKNNEQFF	TGTGCCAGCAGCTTAAGCGGGGGGAAGAACAATGAGCAGTTCTTC
NA	TRBJ2-7	TRBD2	TRBV6-5	CASRLPLAGGHEQYF	TGTGCCAGCAGACTCCCTTTAGCGGGGGGGCACGAGCAGTACTTC
NA	TRBJ2-2	NA	TRBV28	CASTANTGELFF	TGTGCCAGCACGGCGAACACCGGGGAGCTGTTTTTT
NA	TRBJ1-5	NA	TRBV27	CASRAGRQPQHF	TGTGCCAGCAGGGCAGGGAGGCAGCCCCAGCATTTT
NA	TRBJ1-1	TRBD1	TRBV4-1	CASSQVGTGDTEAFF	TGCGCCAGCAGCCAAGTGGGGACAGGGGACACTGAAGCTTTCTTT
NA	TRBJ2-1	NA	TRBV7-2	CASSLGLGGSGEQFF	TGTGCCAGCAGCTTAGGATTGGGGGGATCGGGTGAGCAGTTCTTC
NA	TRBJ2-2	TRBD2	TRBV2	CASSVISGGDGELFF	TGTGCCAGCAGTGTCATTAGCGGGGGAGATGGGGAGCTGTTTTTT
NA	TRBJ2-2	NA	TRBV11-2	CASSLVRANTGELFF	TGTGCCAGCAGCTTAGTACGGGCGAACACCGGGGAGCTGTTTTTT
NA	TRBJ1-4	NA	TRBV12-5	CASGGEGKNEKLFF	TGTGCTAGTGGGGGAGAAGGAAAGAATGAAAAACTGTTTTTT
NA	TRBJ1-1	TRBD1	TRBV10-2	CASNAGGGNTEAFF	TGCGCCAGCAATGCAGGGGGCGGGAACACTGAAGCTTTCTTT
once	TRBJ1-4	TRBD1	TRBV5-1	CASSLQGALNEKLFF	TGCGCCAGCAGCCTCCAGGGGGCGCTGAATGAAAAACTGTTTTTT
few	TRBJ2-1	NA	TRBV5-1	CASSLRRSSYNEQFF	TGCGCCAGCAGCCTTCGACGGAGCTCCTACAATGAGCAGTTCTTC
NA	TRBJ1-2	NA	TRBV19	CASSIVREAGYTF	TGTGCCAGTAGTATAGTCAGGGAGGCTGGCTACACCTTC